This paragraph reports one TCR beta chain. This clone was counted many times. Its antigen is currently not known. The read stops 3 residues short of the end of the CDR3; the missing end is completed from the germline J gene. The data were taken from a study of T cell clonality in common variable immunodeficiency (dated by TCRdb to the mid-2010s). The germline V gene (reference sequence) gives CDR1 as DFQATT and CDR2 as SNEGSKA. V is reduced by 2 bases and J by 6 bases, leaving a spacing of 4 bases between them. The CDR3 measures 11 amino acids from cysteine to phenylalanine. Shown are 24 bases from within the CDR3, in frame from base 1. For sequencing, equivalent amounts of genomic DNA were input from CVID and control samples. For every sample, a 60 bp segment covering the rearranged TCRbeta CDR3 region was amplified and then sequenced. The immunoSEQ assay, a bias-corrected multiplex PCR with high-throughput sequencing, was employed for TCRbeta amplification. Per the authors' processing: Every unique nucleotide sequence was considered a clone and was annotated with V, D and J genes, copy number and frequency. Sequences were labeled productive if in frame, and non-productive if out of frame or containing stop codons. As previously described, Shannon's entropy was used to calculate clonality. Mean CDR3 Kyte-Doolittle hydropathy was derived from the predicted amino acid sequences of productive clones. The R hclust function was used to hierarchically cluster scaled V gene usage with Manhattan distance and complete linkage. Clone sharing by CDR3 amino acid sequence was assessed by resampling 12 repertoires per group over 100 rounds. The repertoires were searched for approximately 72 published EBV-specific TCRbeta sequences and about 240 published CMV-specific TCRbeta sequences. After a couple of CVID samples that produced fewer than 10,000 sequences were dropped from the analysis, around 40 CVID repertoires remained. Sourced from immuneACCESS, this table was stored by TCRdb with only in-frame sequences that have V and J called. A share of the clones is absent; for the studies checked, an unresolved V gene accounts for under half, and the remainder has no known explanation. That table is the source of V, J and clone size, and D and trimming were worked out from the DNA. This sample shows tens of thousands of clones, and none of them turns up only once. Of the sample, around 3.2% is held by the ten largest clones.

Summary of the overall study and its limitations: According to the authors, figuring out what caused the increased clonality in CVID would require sequencing the repertoires of T cell subpopulations. Although equal DNA input was used, an average of about 81,820 unique sequences per sample was obtained for controls, compared with about 31,547 for CVID samples. CVID subjects shared fewer TCRbeta clones with each other than healthy controls did (p < 0.0001). TCRbeta clonality was higher in CVID subjects than in healthy controls (t-test p = 0.018), and the increase was most characteristic of about a third of subjects. Correlations between repertoire features and clinical complications were limited by patient heterogeneity within the CVID cohort. Reportedly, TCRbeta sequences from CVID had fewer deletions and N-nucleotide insertions, and highly modified clones with 13 or more V deletions were absent from CVID.

Predominantly Caucasian heritage was noted among both the CVID patients and the healthy controls. Heparinized peripheral whole blood samples of about 4.5 to 8 ml were collected from each donor. Genomic DNA from adults with common variable immune deficiency (CVID) and from healthy adult controls was the source for sequencing TCRbeta CDR3 repertoires. There were 22 healthy adult volunteers in the control group (about 12 female and 10 male), ranging in age from 23 to 66 years, with a mean age of around 36. Diluted blood was density-centrifuged over Hypaque 1077 or Ficoll-Paque to isolate peripheral blood mononuclear cells. Genomic DNA was extracted from unsorted mononuclear cells by Qiagen column purification or by a centrifugation-based method.

Recombination connected TRBV20-1 to TRBJ1-4, with the D gene not clear enough to name. The receptor's source is a person aged 18-70 years in good health. Sequenced: peripheral blood mononuclear cells. The part of the CDR3 DNA that was read is TGCAGTGCTAGAAAGGATGAAAAA. This is translated as CSARKDEK. The full CDR3 sequence reads CSARKDEKLFF.